This is a list of T cell receptor beta chains from one sample in a study of shared clonotypes between healthy human individuals. TCRdb's copy holds only in-frame clones and misses some; the assay was immunoSEQ multiplex PCR. This sample yields about 490,000 clones, of which about 85% are seen a single time; approximately 11% belongs to the top ten. The sequencing sample was made of PBMCs. The receptor source for this set is a woman between 35 and 50 years old in good health. Some clones in this sample may be carry-over from other donors' samples. Both conserved end residues are part of each CDR3. A D gene is named only where the DNA matches it firmly. Only some rows state a clone size, as once, few, many or a class for expanded clones.

17,-,TRBV4-3,TRBJ2-5,-,TGCGCCAGCAGTCGTAACAGGGGGAGGGTGGACCAAGAGACCCAGTACTTC,CASSRNRGRVDQETQYF
16,TRBD2,TRBV14,TRBJ2-7,-,TGTGCCAGCAGCCCACCGGGACTAGCGGGGGTCTACGAGCAGTACTTC,CASSPPGLAGVYEQYF
13,-,TRBV7-3,TRBJ2-4,-,TGTGCCAGCAGCTTAAAGGGGGGAAACATTCAGTACTTC,CASSLKGGNIQYF
14,-,TRBV7-2,TRBJ1-5,-,TGTGCCAGCAGCTTAGCTCCGAACAATCAGCCCCAGCATTTT,CASSLAPNNQPQHF
15,-,TRBV7-8,TRBJ1-1,-,TGTGCCAGCACCACACCCCGGGGAGAGAACACTGAAGCTTTCTTT,CASTTPRGENTEAFF
15,-,TRBV10-3,TRBJ1-4,-,TGTGCCATCAGTGACCCCGAGAGGGGCGTTTTCGGACTGTTTTTT,CAISDPERGVFGLFF
14,TRBD1,TRBV7-2,TRBJ1-1,-,TGTGCCAGCAGCCCCCACAGGGGGGGTACTGAAGCTTTCTTT,CASSPHRGGTEAFF
21,-,TRBV12-1,TRBJ2-1,-,TGTGCCAGCAGCTGCGCTACGGGACTAGCGGGACCCTGGAGCTCCTACAATGAGCAGTTCTTC,CASSCATGLAGPWSSYNEQFF
12,-,TRBV18,TRBJ1-1,-,TGTGCCAGCTCACGACAGGACACTGAAGCTTTCTTT,CASSRQDTEAFF
13,-,TRBV7-8,TRBJ1-1,-,TGTGCCAGCAGCTATTTAAACCGGGGCCAAGCTTTCTTT,CASSYLNRGQAFF
15,-,TRBV2,TRBJ1-5,-,TGTGCCAGCACCGAGCTGGGGGTTGGCAATCAGCCCCAGCATTTT,CASTELGVGNQPQHF
11,-,TRBV29-1,TRBJ2-7,-,TGCAGCGTTCTACAGGGTAACGAGCAGTACTTC,CSVLQGNEQYF
14,TRBD1,TRBV2,TRBJ1-2,-,TGTGCCAGCAGTCGACAGGGGGGCGGGTATGGCTACACCTTC,CASSRQGGGYGYTF
14,TRBD2,TRBV9,TRBJ2-7,once,TGTGCCAGCAGCCTCAGTTTAGCGGGAGGCGAGCAGTACTTC,CASSLSLAGGEQYF
17,TRBD1,TRBV15,TRBJ1-2,-,TGTGCCACCAGCAGAGAGGTTGGACAGGGGCGGAACTATGGCTACACCTTC,CATSREVGQGRNYGYTF
12,-,TRBV11-1,TRBJ2-7,-,TGTGCCAGCAGCTATCAGACCTACGAGCAGTACTTC,CASSYQTYEQYF
13,-,TRBV28,TRBJ2-7,-,TGTGCCAGCAGCCGACAGGCACCCTACGAGCAGTACTTC,CASSRQAPYEQYF
12,TRBD2,TRBV6-5,TRBJ2-7,-,TGTGCCAGCAGAGGACTAGCGTACGAGCAGTACTTC,CASRGLAYEQYF
16,TRBD2,TRBV5-1,TRBJ2-7,-,TGCGCCAGCAGCTTGGGGGAGCGGGAGACCCCCTACGAGCAGTACTTC,CASSLGERETPYEQYF
17,-,TRBV27,TRBJ2-1,-,TGTGCCAGCAGTTTCGCGTCGACAGCCCTCTCCTACAATGAGCAGTTCTTC,CASSFASTALSYNEQFF
14,TRBD1,TRBV6-1,TRBJ2-5,many,TGTGCCAGCAGTACGGGGACAGGGGGAGAGACCCAGTACTTC,CASSTGTGGETQYF
13,-,TRBV29-1,TRBJ1-1,-,TGCAGCGTTGAAGCAGGGTATGGCACTGAAGCTTTCTTT,CSVEAGYGTEAFF
14,TRBD2,TRBV11-2,TRBJ2-7,-,TGTGCCAGCAGCAAAGCGGGAGGGCCGGACGAGCAGTACTTC,CASSKAGGPDEQYF
16,-,TRBV19,TRBJ2-2,-,TGTGCCAGTATAAAGGGTGGGACCGCGAACACCGGGGAGCTGTTTTTT,CASIKGGTANTGELFF
16,TRBD2,TRBV11-1,TRBJ2-1,-,TGTGCCAGCAGCTCCTGGGGTAGCGGGAAAACGAATGAGCAGTTCTTC,CASSSWGSGKTNEQFF
15,-,TRBV2,TRBJ2-2,-,TGTGCCAGCAGCCCACTAGCAGCCGGCGCCGGGGAGCTGTTTTTT,CASSPLAAGAGELFF
16,TRBD2,TRBV9,TRBJ2-2,-,TGTGCCAGCAGCGTCCTCGACGTACTAGCGGCCGGGGAGCTGTTTTTT,CASSVLDVLAAGELFF
15,TRBD1,TRBV29-1,TRBJ2-3,-,TGCAGCGTTGACGACAGGGTGGGCGGCACAGATACGCAGTATTTT,CSVDDRVGGTDTQYF
13,-,TRBV7-9,TRBJ2-1,-,TGTGCCAGCAGCTCCGACAGATACAATGAGCAGTTCTTC,CASSSDRYNEQFF
13,-,TRBV30,TRBJ1-1,-,TGTGCCTGGAGTGTTTCTGAGAGTACTGAAGCTTTCTTT,CAWSVSESTEAFF
16,TRBD1,TRBV28,TRBJ1-2,-,TGTGCCAGCATTCCCTCCGGGACAGCTTTGGGAGATGGCTACACCTTC,CASIPSGTALGDGYTF
14,-,TRBV9,TRBJ2-2,-,TGTGCCAGCAGCGTAGAATGGGCCACCGGGGAGCTGTTTTTT,CASSVEWATGELFF
14,-,TRBV28,TRBJ1-5,-,TGTGCCAGCAGCCCGGAGGCGATCAATCAGCCCCAGCATTTT,CASSPEAINQPQHF
15,TRBD2,TRBV9,TRBJ2-2,-,TGTGCCAGCAGCGCCGGGACTAGCGGGGGCGGGGAGCTGTTTTTT,CASSAGTSGGGELFF
15,-,TRBV4-1,TRBJ2-7,-,TGCGCCAGCAGCCCGAGTCACACTAGCTGGAGCCAACCGTACTTT,CASSPSHTSWSQPYF
14,-,TRBV5-1,TRBJ2-5,-,TGCGCCAGCAGCACTGAGCGGCAGCAAGAGACCCAGTACTTC,CASSTERQQETQYF
14,-,TRBV7-2,TRBJ2-7,-,TGTGCCAGCAGCTGGACTCCGAGCTCCTACGAGCAGTACTTC,CASSWTPSSYEQYF
14,TRBD2,TRBV30,TRBJ2-1,-,TGTGCCTGGAGTGTTGGCGGGAGTTACAATGAGCAGTTCTTC,CAWSVGGSYNEQFF
12,-,TRBV27,TRBJ2-3,-,TGTGCCAGCAGCATTGTGGGAGATACGCAGTATTTT,CASSIVGDTQYF
15,TRBD2,TRBV28,TRBJ2-7,-,TGTGCCAGCAGTTTAAGCCTAGCGGGAGTGGGCGAGCAGTACTTC,CASSLSLAGVGEQYF
14,-,TRBV5-1,TRBJ1-3,-,TGCGCCAGCAGCCTGGACGGAGCTGGAAACACCATATATTTT,CASSLDGAGNTIYF
15,TRBD1,TRBV5-1,TRBJ2-7,-,TGCGCCAGCAGCTTGGACCCAACAGGGGGCATAGAGCAGTACTTC,CASSLDPTGGIEQYF
13,-,TRBV5-1,TRBJ2-1,once,TGCGCCAGCAGCCCTAGGGGGTCAGATGAGCAGTTCTTC,CASSPRGSDEQFF
16,TRBD2,TRBV2,TRBJ2-3,few,TGTGCCAGCGGCCGAACCGGGCTAGCGGGAGTAGGTACGCAGTATTTT,CASGRTGLAGVGTQYF
13,-,TRBV6-5,TRBJ2-5,few,TGTGCCAGCAAATGGAGGAGCCTTGGAGAGCAGTACTTC,CASKWRSLGEQYF
16,-,TRBV7-2,TRBJ2-2,many,TGTGCCAGCAGCCCCCGGTTCGTTGGGAACACCGGGGAGCTGTTTTTT,CASSPRFVGNTGELFF
15,-,TRBV28,TRBJ2-7,once,TGTGCCAGCAGTTTAGGGGGCGGGAACCCTTACGAGCAGTACTTC,CASSLGGGNPYEQYF
13,-,TRBV30,TRBJ1-1,-,TGTGCCTGGAAGGACGCCCAGAACACTGAAGCTTTCTTT,CAWKDAQNTEAFF
13,-,TRBV4-2,TRBJ2-5,once,TGTGCCAGCAGCCGACAGGGAGGCGAGACCCAGTACTTC,CASSRQGGETQYF
15,TRBD1,TRBV30,TRBJ2-7,-,TGTGCCTGGAGTAAAGGGACAGGGGGCTCCTACGAGCAGTACTTC,CAWSKGTGGSYEQYF
11,-,TRBV10-3,TRBJ2-3,few,TGTGCCATCAGTGACCCAGATACGCAGTATTTT,CAISDPDTQYF
14,-,TRBV12-1,TRBJ1-1,-,TGTGCCAGCAGACGATCCAGGGTCCCCACTGAAGCTTTCTTT,CASRRSRVPTEAFF
15,-,TRBV19,TRBJ1-5,-,TGTGCCAGTACCCTAGGGGGGCTGGACGATCAGCCCCAGCATTTT,CASTLGGLDDQPQHF
15,TRBD1,TRBV7-9,TRBJ2-1,-,TGTGCCAGCAGCTTAGAGGACAGGGGTTACAATGAGCAGTTCTTC,CASSLEDRGYNEQFF
16,TRBD1,TRBV5-5,TRBJ2-5,-,TGTGCCAGCAGCTCTTCTGGACAGGGGGGGAGAGAGACCCAGTACTTC,CASSSSGQGGRETQYF
13,-,TRBV6-6,TRBJ2-2,-,TGTGCCAGCAGTTTCTTAGACCCCGGGGAGCTGTTTTTT,CASSFLDPGELFF
16,-,TRBV7-9,TRBJ1-5,-,TGTGCCAGCAGCTTAGGAGTAGGGGGGAGCAATCAGCCCCAGCATTTT,CASSLGVGGSNQPQHF
14,-,TRBV5-1,TRBJ2-1,-,TGCGCCAGCAGCTTGACTCCCATGACAGATGAGCAGTTCTTC,CASSLTPMTDEQFF